This T cell receptor beta chain was captured by sequencing in a study of vaccination and CD4 T cells after COVID-19. At the level of the study: Following dose two, a median about 72 days (range 14 to 241) passed before post-vaccine samples were taken.

This clonotype was counted only a few times. The antigen is unknown. Study results and caveats: A nonsignificant median increase from around 20 to 38 SARS-CoV-2-reactive clonotypes was observed. Researchers report that 304 of 307 vaccine-specific clones in convalescent patients proved spike mono-reactive.

Treatment defined: roughly 10-day PBMC culture with coronavirus spike peptide pools or control peptides (ViraFEST assay). CD4+ T-cell collection from the unexposed donor predated the COVID-19 pandemic (2011-2018). Under the ViraFEST approach, antigen-specific T cells were expanded with peptide pools and TCRs subsequently sequenced. The CDR3 consists of 13 residues. Germline CDR1 reads SGHTA; CDR2 reads FQGTGA. V lost 4 bases to trimming and J lost 4 bases, with 8 bases between them. CD4+ T cells that had been cultured provided DNA sequenced with the Oncomine TCR Beta short-read assay. Each CDR3 protein gets one entry after TCRdb re-called the PCR reads with MiXCR. Of approximately 1,100 distinct CDR3 sequences in the sample, around 29% were seen once.

The material sequenced was CD4+ T cells from blood, cultured in vitro. The receptor was isolated from a human donor in good health. The chain couples TRBV7-3 to TRBJ1-3, with a weak D call TRBD1 (6 bases). CDR3 amino acids: CASSSDRGNTIYF. The CDR3 DNA is TGTGCCAGCAGCTCTGACAGGGGAAACACCATATATTTT.